The entry below gives a single T cell receptor beta chain sequence along with its context. The specificity of this receptor is unknown. It has no much larger one-base neighbor in the sample; base qualities were not kept. This entry is derived from a study of blood T cell repertoires in COVID-19 (dated by TCRdb to between 2020 and 2021). About the investigation overall: The collaborator samples originated in the United States, Italy and Spain and spanned the acute and convalescent phases of COVID-19. Deeply sampled blood TCRbeta repertoires from subjects exposed to, actively infected with, or recovered from COVID-19 were included in the dataset. The repertoires were released in a freely available public database meant as a resource for research on the immune response to SARS-CoV-2. The prospective study material was composed of cDNA or gDNA derived from T cells, B-cell-depleted T cells, or PBMCs. Where available, HLA class I and class II types were obtained from metadata supplied by the sample provider rather than from assay-based typing. A de-identified subject ID, COVID-19 status, age in years and sex were almost always included in the sample metadata. Samples came from the ongoing ImmuneRACE study (first 160 participants) plus 1,254 subjects from 6 global collaborators. The research as a whole found: The quantity of clinical and demographic metadata differed by source and by participant and was supplied without curation.

Collaborating institutions collected whole blood in K2EDTA tubes following their own protocols. For TCRbeta analysis, collaborator samples were shipped as frozen whole blood, as isolated PBMCs, or as DNA extracted from either sample type. TCRbeta CDR3 regions were amplified from genomic DNA by means of the immunoSEQ Assay, a bias-controlled multiplex PCR. The study's own analysis went as follows. The number of nucleated cells in each sample was estimated from the amplification of reference gene primers within the assay. To quantify the absolute abundance of each unique TCRbeta CDR3 rearrangement, sequence reads were collapsed and filtered. For each sample, productive Simpson clonality was calculated by taking the square root of Simpson's diversity index across productive rearrangements. In its TCRdb copy, this immuneACCESS table keeps in-frame sequences only and misses some clones. Where compared with another copy, unresolved V genes explain less than half of these, and the others have no known cause. V and J calls and clone size are as listed in that table; D and trimming were resolved from the DNA. The sample records 200,000 to 250,000 clones, around 81% of which are singletons. The ten largest clones add up to 5.5% to 7% of the sample.

Sequencing was done on a sample of peripheral blood. This TCR came from a woman between 70 and 85 years old with acute or convalescent COVID-19.

The CDR3 here reads CASSRSDTIGAEAFF. The DNA sequence follows: TGTGCCAGCAGCCGCTCGGACACGATCGGCGCTGAAGCTTTCTTT. The rearrangement combines TRBV2 with TRBJ1-1; matching of 5 bases hints at TRBD1 as the D gene. CDR1 SNHLY and CDR2 FYNNEI are derived from the germline V gene. The cysteine opens and the phenylalanine closes a CDR3 of 15 amino acids. Left in the record is the CDR3 DNA by itself, 45 bases read in frame from the first base. The trim is 6 bases for V and 6 bases for J, with a gap of 20 bases between the germline ends.